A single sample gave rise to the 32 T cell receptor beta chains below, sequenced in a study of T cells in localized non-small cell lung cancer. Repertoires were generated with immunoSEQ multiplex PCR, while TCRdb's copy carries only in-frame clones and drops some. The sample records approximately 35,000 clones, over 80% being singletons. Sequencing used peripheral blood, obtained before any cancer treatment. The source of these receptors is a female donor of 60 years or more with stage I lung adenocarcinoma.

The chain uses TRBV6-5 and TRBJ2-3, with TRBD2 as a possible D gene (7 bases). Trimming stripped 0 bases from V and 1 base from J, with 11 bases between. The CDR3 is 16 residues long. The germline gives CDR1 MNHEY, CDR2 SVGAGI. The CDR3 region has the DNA TGTGCCAGCAGTTACTCGGGGGGGGCTCGCACAGATACGCAGTATTTT. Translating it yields CASSYSGGARTDTQYF.

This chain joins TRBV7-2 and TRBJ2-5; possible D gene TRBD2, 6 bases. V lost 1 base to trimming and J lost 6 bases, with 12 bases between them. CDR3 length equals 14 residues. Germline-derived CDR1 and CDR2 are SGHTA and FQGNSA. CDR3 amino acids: CASSLGDSIQTQYF. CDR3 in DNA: TGTGCCAGCAGCTTAGGGGACTCGATTCAGACCCAGTACTTC. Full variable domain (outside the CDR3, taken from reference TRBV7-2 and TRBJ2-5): GAGVSQSPSNKVTEKGKDVELRCDPISGHTALYWYRQSLGQGLEFLIYFQGNSAPDKSGLPSDRFSAERTGGSVSTLTIQRTQQEDSAVYLCASSLGDSIQTQYFGPGTRLLVL.

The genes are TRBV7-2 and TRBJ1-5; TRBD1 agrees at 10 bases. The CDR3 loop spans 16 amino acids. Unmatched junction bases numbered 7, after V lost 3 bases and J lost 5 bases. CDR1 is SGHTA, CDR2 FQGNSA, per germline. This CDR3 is CASSFVSGTGDQPQHF. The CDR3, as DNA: TGTGCCAGCAGCTTCGTGTCCGGGACAGGGGATCAGCCCCAGCATTTT.

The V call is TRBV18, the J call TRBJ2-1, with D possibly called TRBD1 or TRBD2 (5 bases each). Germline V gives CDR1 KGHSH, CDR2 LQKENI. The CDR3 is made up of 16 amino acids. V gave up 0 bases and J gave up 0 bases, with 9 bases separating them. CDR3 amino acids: CASSPPEGFSYNEQFF. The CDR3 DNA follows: TGTGCCAGCTCACCACCAGAGGGGTTCTCCTACAATGAGCAGTTCTTC.

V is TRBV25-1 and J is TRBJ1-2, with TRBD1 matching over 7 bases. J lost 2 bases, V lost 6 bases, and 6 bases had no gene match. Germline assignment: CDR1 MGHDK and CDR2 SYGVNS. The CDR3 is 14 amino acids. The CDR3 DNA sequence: TGTGCCAGCAGCAGTACAGGGGAAAACTATGGCTACACCTTC. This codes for CASSSTGENYGYTF.

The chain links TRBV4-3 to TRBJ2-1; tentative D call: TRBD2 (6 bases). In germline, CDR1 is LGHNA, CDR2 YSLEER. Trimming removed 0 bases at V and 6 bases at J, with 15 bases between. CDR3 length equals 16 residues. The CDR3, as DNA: TGCGCCAGCAGCCAAGATGGTCGGGGAGGTATCAATGAGCAGTTCTTC. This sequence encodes CASSQDGRGGINEQFF.

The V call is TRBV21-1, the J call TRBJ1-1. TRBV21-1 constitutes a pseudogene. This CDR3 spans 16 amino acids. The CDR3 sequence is CASSALYAGQNTEAFF. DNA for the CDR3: TGTGCCAGCAGCGCACTCTACGCGGGACAGAACACTGAAGCTTTCTTT.

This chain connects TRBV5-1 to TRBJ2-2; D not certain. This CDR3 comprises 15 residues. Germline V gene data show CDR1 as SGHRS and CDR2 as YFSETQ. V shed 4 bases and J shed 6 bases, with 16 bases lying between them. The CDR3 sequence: CASSLDGLKSGELFF. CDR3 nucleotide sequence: TGCGCCAGCAGCCTGGATGGGTTAAAATCCGGGGAGCTGTTTTTT.

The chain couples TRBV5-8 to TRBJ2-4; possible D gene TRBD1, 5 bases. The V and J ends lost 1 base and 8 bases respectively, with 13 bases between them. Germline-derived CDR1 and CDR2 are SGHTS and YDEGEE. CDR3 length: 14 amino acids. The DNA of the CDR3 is TGTGCCAGCAGCTTGCAGGGTGAGAAAGACATTCAGTACTTC. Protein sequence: CASSLQGEKDIQYF.

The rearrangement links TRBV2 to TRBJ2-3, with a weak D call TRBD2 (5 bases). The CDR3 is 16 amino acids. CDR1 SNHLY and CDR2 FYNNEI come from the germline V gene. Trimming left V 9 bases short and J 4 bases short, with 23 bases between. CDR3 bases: TGTGCCAGTGGTCGACAACGACGGGGAATTGCAGATACGCAGTATTTT. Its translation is CASGRQRRGIADTQYF.

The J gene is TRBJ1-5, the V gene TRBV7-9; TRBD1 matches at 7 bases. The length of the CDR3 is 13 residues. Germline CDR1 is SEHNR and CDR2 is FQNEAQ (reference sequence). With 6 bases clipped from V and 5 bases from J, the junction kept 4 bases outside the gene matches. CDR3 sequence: CASRRDSDQPQHF. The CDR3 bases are TGTGCCAGCAGACGGGACAGTGATCAGCCCCAGCATTTT.

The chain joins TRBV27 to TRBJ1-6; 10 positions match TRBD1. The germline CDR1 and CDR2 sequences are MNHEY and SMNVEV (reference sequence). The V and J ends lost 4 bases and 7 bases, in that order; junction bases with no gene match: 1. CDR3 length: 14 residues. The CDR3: CASSSGQGNSPLHF. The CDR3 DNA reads TGTGCCAGCAGTTCGGGACAGGGGAATTCACCCCTCCACTTT.

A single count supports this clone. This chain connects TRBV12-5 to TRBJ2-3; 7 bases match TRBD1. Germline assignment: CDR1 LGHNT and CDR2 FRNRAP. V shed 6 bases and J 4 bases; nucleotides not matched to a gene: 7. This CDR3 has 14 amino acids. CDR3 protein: CASGQMTGSDTQYF. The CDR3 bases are TGTGCTAGTGGGCAAATGACAGGGTCAGATACGCAGTATTTT.

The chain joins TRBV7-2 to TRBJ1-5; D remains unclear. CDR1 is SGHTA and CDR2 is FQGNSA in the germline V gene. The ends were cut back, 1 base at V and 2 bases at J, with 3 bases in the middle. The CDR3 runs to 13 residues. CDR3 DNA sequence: TGTGCCAGCAGCTTAGTTGGCAATCAGCCCCAGCATTTT. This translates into CASSLVGNQPQHF.

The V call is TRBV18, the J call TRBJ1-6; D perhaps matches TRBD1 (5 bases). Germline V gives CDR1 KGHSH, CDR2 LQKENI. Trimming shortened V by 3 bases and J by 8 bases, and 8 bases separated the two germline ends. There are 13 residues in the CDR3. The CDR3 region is CASSPTTDSPLHF. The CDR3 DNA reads TGTGCCAGCTCACCCACGACAGATTCACCCCTCCACTTT. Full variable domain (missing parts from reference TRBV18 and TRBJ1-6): NAGVMQNPRHLVRRRGQEARLRCSPMKGHSHVYWYRQLPEEGLKFMVYLQKENIIDESGMPKERFSAEFPKEGPSILRIQQVVRGDSAAYFCASSPTTDSPLHFGNGTRLTVT.

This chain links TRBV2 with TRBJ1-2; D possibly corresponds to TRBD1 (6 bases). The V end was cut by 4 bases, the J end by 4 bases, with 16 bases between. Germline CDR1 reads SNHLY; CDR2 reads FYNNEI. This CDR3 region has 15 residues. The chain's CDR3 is CASSAIVGTRYGYTF. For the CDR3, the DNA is TGTGCCAGCAGTGCCATCGTCGGGACACGCTATGGCTACACCTTC.

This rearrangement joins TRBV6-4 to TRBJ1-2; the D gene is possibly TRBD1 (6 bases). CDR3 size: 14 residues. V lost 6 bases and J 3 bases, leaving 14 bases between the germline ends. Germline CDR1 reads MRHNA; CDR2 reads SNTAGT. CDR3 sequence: CASRPGDYDYGYTF. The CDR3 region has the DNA TGTGCCAGCAGGCCAGGGGATTACGACTATGGCTACACCTTC.

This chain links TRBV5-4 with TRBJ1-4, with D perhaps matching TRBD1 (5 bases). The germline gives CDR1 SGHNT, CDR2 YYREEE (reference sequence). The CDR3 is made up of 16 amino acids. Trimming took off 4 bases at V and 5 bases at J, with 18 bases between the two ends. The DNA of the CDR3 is TGTGCCAGCAGCGGATCGACAGCTCTGCACAATGAAAAACTGTTTTTT. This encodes CASSGSTALHNEKLFF.

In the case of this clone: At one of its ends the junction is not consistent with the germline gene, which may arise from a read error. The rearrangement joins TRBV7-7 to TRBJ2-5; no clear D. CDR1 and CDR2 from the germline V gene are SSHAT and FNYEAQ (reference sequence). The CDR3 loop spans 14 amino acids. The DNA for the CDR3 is TGTGCTAGCAGCTTAGGCAGTCGGCAAGAGACCCAGTACTTC. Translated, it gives CASSLGSRQETQYF.

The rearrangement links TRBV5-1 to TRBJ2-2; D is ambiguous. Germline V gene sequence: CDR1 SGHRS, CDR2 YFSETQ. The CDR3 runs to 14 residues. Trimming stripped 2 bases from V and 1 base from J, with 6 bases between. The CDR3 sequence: CASSLQQNTGELFF. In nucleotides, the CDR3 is TGCGCCAGCAGCTTACAGCAGAACACCGGGGAGCTGTTTTTT.

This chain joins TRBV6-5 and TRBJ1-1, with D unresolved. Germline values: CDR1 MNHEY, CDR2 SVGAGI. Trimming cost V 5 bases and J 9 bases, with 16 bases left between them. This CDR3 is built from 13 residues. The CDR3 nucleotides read TGTGCCAGCAGTCTCGAATCCAGGTCTCAAGCTTTCTTT. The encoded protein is CASSLESRSQAFF.

CDR3 coding DNA: TGTGCCTGGAGTGTACACAGAGTAGTCAATCAGCCCCAGCATTTT. It translates to CAWSVHRVVNQPQHF. This rearrangement joins TRBV30 to TRBJ1-5; D ambiguous. The CDR3 runs 15 residues. V dropped 0 bases and J dropped 3 bases, with 12 bases sitting between them. The germline gives CDR1 GTSNPN, CDR2 SVGIG (reference sequence).

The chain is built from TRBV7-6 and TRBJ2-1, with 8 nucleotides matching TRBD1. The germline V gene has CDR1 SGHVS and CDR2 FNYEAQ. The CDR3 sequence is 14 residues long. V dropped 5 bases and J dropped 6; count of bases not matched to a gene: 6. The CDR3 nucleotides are TGTGCCAGCAGCGTGACAGGGGTGGTCAATGAGCAGTTCTTC. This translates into CASSVTGVVNEQFF.

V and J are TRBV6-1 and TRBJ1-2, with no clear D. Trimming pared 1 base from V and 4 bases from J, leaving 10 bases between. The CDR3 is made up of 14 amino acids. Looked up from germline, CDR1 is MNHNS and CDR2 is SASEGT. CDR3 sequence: CASSEGLPIYGYTF. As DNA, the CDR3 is TGTGCCAGCAGTGAAGGTCTGCCGATCTATGGCTACACCTTC.

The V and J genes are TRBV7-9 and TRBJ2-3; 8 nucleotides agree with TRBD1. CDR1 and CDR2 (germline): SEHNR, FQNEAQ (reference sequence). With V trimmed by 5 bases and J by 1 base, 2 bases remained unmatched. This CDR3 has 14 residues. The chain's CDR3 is CASSPQGGTDTQYF. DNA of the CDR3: TGTGCCAGCAGCCCACAGGGGGGCACAGATACGCAGTATTTT.

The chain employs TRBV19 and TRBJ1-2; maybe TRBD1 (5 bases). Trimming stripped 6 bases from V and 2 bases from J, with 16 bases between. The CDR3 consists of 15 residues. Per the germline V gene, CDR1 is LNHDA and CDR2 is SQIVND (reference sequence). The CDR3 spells CASSRAGEGNYGYTF. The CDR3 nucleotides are TGTGCCAGTAGCAGGGCGGGAGAGGGGAACTATGGCTACACCTTC.

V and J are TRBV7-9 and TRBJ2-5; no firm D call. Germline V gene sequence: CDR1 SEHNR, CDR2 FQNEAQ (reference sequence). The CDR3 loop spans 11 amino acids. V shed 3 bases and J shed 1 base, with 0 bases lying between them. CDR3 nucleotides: TGTGCCAGCAGCTTCCAAGAGACCCAGTACTTC. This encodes CASSFQETQYF.

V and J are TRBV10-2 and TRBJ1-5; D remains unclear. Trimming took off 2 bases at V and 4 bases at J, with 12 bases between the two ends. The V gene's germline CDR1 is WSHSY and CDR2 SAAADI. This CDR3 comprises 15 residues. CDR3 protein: CASSEEGLWNQPQHF. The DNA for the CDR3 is TGCGCCAGCAGTGAGGAGGGATTGTGGAATCAGCCCCAGCATTTT.

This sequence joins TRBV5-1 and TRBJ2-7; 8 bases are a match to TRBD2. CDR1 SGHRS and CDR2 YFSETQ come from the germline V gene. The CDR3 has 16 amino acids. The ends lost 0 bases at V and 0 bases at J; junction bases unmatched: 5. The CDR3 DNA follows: TGCGCCAGCAGCTTGGCCGGGGGGGCCTACTCCTACGAGCAGTACTTC. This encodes CASSLAGGAYSYEQYF.

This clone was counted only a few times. The CDR3 reads CASRPGNNSPLHF. CDR3 nucleotides: TGTGCCAGCAGGCCAGGGAATAATTCACCCCTCCACTTT. The V gene is TRBV2, the J gene TRBJ1-6; a possible D gene is TRBD1 (5 bases). Per germline, CDR1 SNHLY and CDR2 FYNNEI. CDR3 size: 13 residues. V lost 6 bases and J lost 5, with 8 bases in between.

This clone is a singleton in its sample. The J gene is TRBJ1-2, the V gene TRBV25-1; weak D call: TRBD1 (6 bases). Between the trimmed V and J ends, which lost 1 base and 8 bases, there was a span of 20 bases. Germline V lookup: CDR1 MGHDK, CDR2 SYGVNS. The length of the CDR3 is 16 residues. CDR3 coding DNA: TGTGCCAGCAGTGAATCCGGGGGCGGAATAGGGTTGGGCTACACCTTC. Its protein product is CASSESGGGIGLGYTF.

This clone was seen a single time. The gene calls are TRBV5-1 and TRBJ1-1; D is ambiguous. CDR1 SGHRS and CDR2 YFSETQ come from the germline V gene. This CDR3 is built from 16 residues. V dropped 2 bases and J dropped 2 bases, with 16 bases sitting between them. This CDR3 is CASSFTPGRINTEAFF. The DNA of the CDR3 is TGCGCCAGCAGCTTCACCCCCGGACGGATAAACACTGAAGCTTTCTTT. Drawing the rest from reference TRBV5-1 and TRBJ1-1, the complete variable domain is KAGVTQTPRYLIKTRGQQVTLSCSPISGHRSVSWYQQTPGQGLQFLFEYFSETQRNKGNFPGRFSGRQFSNSRSEMNVSTLELGDSALYLCASSFTPGRINTEAFFGQGTRLTVV.